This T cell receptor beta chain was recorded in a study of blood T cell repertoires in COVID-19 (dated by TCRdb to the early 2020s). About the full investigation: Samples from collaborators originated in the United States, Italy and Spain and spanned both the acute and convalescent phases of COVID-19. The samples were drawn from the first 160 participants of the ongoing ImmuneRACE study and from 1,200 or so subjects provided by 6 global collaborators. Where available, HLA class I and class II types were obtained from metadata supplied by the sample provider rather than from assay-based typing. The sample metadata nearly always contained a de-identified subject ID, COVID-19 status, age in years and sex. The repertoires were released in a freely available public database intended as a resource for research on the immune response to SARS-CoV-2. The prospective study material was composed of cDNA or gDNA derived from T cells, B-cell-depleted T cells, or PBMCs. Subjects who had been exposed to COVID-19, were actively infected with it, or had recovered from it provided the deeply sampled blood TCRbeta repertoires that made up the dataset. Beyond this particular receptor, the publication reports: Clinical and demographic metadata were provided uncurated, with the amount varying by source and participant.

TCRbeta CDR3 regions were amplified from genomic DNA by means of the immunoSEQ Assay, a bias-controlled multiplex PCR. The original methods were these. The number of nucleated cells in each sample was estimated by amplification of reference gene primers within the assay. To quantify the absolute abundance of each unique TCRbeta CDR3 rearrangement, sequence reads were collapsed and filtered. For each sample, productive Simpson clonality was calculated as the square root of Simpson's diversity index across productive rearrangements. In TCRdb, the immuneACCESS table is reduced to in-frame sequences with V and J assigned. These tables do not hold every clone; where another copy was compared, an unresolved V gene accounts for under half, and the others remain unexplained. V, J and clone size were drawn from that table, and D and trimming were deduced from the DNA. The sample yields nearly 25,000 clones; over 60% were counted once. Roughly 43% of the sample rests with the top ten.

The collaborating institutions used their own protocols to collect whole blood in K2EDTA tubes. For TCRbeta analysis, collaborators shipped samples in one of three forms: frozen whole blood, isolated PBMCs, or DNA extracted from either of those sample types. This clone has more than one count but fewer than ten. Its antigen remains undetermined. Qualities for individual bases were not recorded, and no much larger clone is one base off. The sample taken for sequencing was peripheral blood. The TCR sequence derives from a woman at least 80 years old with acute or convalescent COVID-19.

The DNA sequence reads TGTGCCAGCAGCCCTGGAGGAGGTCGAGAGCAGTTCTTC. It specifies CASSPGGGREQFF. The rearranged chain carries TRBV11-3 and TRBJ2-1; the best D guess is TRBD2, with 5 bases matching. The cysteine opens and the phenylalanine closes a CDR3 of 13 amino acids. The kept DNA is CDR3 alone, 39 bases in frame from the first base. The CDR1 and CDR2 encoded by the germline V gene are SGHNT and YENEEA. V is clipped by 5 bases and J by 10 bases, and the sequence between their germline boundaries is 15 bases long.